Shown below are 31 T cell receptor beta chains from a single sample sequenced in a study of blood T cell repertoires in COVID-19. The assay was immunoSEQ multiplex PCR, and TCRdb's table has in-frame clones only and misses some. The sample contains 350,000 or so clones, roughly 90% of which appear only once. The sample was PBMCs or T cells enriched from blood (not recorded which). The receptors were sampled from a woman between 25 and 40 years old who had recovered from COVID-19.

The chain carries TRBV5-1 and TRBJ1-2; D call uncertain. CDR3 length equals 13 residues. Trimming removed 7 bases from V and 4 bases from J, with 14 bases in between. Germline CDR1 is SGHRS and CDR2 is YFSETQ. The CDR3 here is CASATIVGYGYTF. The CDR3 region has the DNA TGCGCCAGCGCAACTATCGTGGGCTATGGCTACACCTTC.

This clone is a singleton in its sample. This CDR3 is CASSSRTFPRAPSGGNTDTQYF. The DNA of the CDR3 is TGTGCCAGCAGTAGCCGGACATTCCCTCGGGCCCCTAGCGGGGGGAACACAGATACGCAGTATTTT. V gene TRBV27 combines with J gene TRBJ2-3; TRBD2 aligns across 11 bases. The V gene's germline CDR1 is MNHEY and CDR2 SMNVEV (reference sequence). The CDR3 has 22 residues. V lost 5 bases and J lost 2; bases outside the gene matches: 24.

CDR3 loop: CATSDSRADSYPTGELFF. The CDR3 DNA reads TGTGCCACCAGTGATTCCAGGGCAGACTCCTATCCCACCGGGGAGCTGTTTTTT. The rearrangement uses TRBV24-1 and TRBJ2-2, with D possibly TRBD1 on 5 matching bases. The CDR3 runs 18 residues. CDR1 and CDR2 (germline): KGHDR, SFDVKD. The V end lost 2 bases, the J end lost 4 bases, and 19 bases lay between the germline ends.

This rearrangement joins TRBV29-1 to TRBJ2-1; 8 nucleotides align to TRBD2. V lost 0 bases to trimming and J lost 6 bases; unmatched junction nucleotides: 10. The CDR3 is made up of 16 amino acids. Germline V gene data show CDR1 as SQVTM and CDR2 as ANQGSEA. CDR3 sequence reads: CSVEDRVAGRGNEQFF. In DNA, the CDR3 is TGCAGCGTTGAAGATAGGGTAGCGGGGAGGGGCAATGAGCAGTTCTTC.

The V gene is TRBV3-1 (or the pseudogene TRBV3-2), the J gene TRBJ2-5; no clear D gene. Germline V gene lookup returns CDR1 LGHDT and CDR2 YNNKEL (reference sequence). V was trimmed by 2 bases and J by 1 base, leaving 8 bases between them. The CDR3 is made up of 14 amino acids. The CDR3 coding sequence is TGTGCCAGCAGCCAACCCTTTCTCCAAGAGACCCAGTACTTC. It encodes CASSQPFLQETQYF.

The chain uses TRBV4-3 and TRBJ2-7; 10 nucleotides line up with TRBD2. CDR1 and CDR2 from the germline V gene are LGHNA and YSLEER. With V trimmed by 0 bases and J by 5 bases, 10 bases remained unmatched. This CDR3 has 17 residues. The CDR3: CASSQELISGGLHEQYF. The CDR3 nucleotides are TGCGCCAGCAGCCAAGAGCTCATTAGCGGGGGGCTCCACGAGCAGTACTTC.

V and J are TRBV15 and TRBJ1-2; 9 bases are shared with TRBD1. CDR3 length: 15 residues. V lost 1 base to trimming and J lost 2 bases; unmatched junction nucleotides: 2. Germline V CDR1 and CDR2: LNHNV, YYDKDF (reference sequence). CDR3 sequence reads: CATSRGDRVNYGYTF. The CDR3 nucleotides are TGTGCCACCAGCAGAGGGGACAGGGTGAACTATGGCTACACCTTC.

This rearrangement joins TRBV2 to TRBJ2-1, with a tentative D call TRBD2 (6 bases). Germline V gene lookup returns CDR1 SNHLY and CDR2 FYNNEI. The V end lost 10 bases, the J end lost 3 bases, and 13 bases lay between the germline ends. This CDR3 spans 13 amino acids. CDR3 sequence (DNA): TGTGCCACCTCGGAGGGCGTCTACAATGAGCAGTTCTTC. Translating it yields CATSEGVYNEQFF.

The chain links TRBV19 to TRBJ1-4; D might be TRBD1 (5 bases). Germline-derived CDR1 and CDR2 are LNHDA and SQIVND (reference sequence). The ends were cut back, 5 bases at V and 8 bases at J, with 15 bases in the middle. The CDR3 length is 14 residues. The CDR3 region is CASSADWKGEKLFF. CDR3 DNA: TGTGCCAGTAGTGCGGATTGGAAGGGGGAAAAACTGTTTTTT. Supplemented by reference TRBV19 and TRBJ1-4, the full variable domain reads DGGITQSPKYLFRKEGQNVTLSCEQNLNHDAMYWYRQDPGQGLRLIYYSQIVNDFQKGDIAEGYSVSREKKESFPLTVTSAQKNPTAFYLCASSADWKGEKLFFGSGTQLSVL.

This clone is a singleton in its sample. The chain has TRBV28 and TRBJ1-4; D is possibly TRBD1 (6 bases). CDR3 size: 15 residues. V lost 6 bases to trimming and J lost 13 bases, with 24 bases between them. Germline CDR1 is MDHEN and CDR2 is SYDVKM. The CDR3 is CASRLTPGTSNRLFF. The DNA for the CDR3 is TGTGCCAGCAGGCTAACCCCTGGGACAAGCAATAGACTGTTTTTT.

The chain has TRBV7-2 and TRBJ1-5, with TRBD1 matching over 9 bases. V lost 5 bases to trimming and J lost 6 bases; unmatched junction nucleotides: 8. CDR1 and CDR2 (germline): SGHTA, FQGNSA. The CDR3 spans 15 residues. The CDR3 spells CASSPRTGAAQPQHF. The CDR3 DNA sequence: TGTGCCAGCAGCCCGCGGACAGGGGCGGCTCAGCCCCAGCATTTT.

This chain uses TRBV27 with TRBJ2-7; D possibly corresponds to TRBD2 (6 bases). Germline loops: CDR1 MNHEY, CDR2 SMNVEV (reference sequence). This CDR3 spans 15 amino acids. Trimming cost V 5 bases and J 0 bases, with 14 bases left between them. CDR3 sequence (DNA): TGTGCCAGCAGTCCCAAGTCCGGGAGCTCCTACGAGCAGTACTTC. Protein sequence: CASSPKSGSSYEQYF.

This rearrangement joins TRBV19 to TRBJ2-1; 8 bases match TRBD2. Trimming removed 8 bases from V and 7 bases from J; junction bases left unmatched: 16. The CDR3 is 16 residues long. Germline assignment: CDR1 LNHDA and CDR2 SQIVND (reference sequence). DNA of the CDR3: TGTGCCAGTTCAGGTCGGGGGGGACCCTCTAATAATGAGCAGTTCTTC. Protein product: CASSGRGGPSNNEQFF. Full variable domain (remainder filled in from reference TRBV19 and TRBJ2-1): DGGITQSPKYLFRKEGQNVTLSCEQNLNHDAMYWYRQDPGQGLRLIYYSQIVNDFQKGDIAEGYSVSREKKESFPLTVTSAQKNPTAFYLCASSGRGGPSNNEQFFGPGTRLTVL.

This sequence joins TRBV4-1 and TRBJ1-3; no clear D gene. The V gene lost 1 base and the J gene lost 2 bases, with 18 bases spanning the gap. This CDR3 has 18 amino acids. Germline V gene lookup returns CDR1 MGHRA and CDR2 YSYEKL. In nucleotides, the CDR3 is TGCGCCAGCAGCCAAGTTCCTCGGGAGGCGGTCCCTGGAAACACCATATATTTT. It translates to CASSQVPREAVPGNTIYF.

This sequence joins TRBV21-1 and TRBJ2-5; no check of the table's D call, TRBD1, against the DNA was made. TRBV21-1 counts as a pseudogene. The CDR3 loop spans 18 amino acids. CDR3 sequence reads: CASSKEAREAGFGETQYF. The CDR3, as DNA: TGTGCCAGCAGCAAAGAGGCCAGGGAAGCTGGTTTTGGAGAGACCCAGTACTTC.

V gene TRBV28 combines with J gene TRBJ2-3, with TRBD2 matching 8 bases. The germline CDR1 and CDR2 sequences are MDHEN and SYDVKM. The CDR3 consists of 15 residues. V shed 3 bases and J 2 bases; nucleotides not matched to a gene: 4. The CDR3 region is CASSFGGGHTDTQYF. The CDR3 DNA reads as TGTGCCAGCAGTTTCGGCGGGGGGCACACAGATACGCAGTATTTT.

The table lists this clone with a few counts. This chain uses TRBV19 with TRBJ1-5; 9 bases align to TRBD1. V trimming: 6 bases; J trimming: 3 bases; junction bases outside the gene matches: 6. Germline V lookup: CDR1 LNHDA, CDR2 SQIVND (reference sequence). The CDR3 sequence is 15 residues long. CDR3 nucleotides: TGTGCCAGTAGGGGTGGGACAGGGCCCAATCAGCCCCAGCATTTT. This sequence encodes CASRGGTGPNQPQHF.

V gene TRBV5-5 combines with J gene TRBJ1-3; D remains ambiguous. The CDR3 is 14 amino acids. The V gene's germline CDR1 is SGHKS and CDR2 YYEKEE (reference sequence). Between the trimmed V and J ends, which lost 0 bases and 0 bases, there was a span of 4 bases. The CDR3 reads CASSLVSSGNTIYF. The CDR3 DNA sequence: TGTGCCAGCAGCTTGGTGAGCTCTGGAAACACCATATATTTT.

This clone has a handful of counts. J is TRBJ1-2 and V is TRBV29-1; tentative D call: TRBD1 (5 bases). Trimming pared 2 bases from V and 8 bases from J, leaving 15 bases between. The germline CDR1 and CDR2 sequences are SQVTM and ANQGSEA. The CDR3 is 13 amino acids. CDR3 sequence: CSVERGRVTGYTF. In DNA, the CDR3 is TGCAGCGTTGAAAGAGGCAGGGTAACCGGCTACACCTTC.

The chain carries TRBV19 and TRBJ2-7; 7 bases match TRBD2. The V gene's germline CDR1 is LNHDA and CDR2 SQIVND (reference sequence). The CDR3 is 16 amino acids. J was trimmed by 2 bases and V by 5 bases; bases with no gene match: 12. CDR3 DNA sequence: TGTGCCAGTAGTCCCTCCCCGGGGGGTTGGCCCTACGAGCAGTACTTC. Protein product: CASSPSPGGWPYEQYF.

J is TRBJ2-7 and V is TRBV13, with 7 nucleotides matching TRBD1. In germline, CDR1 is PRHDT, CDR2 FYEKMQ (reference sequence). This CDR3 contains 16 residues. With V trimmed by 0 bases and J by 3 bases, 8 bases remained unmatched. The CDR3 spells CASSLGNRGPRYEQYF. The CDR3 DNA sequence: TGTGCCAGCAGCTTAGGAAACAGGGGTCCTCGCTACGAGCAGTACTTC.

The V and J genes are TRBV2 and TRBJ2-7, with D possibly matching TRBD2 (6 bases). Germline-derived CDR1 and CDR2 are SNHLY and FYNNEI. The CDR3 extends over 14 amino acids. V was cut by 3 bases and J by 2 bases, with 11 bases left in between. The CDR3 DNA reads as TGTGCCAGCAGTGATGGGGGGACCGCCTACGAGCAGTACTTC. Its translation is CASSDGGTAYEQYF. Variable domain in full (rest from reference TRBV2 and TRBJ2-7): EPEVTQTPSHQVTQMGQEVILRCVPISNHLYFYWYRQILGQKVEFLVSFYNNEISEKSEIFDDQFSVERPDGSNFTLKIRSTKLEDSAMYFCASSDGGTAYEQYFGPGTRLTVT.

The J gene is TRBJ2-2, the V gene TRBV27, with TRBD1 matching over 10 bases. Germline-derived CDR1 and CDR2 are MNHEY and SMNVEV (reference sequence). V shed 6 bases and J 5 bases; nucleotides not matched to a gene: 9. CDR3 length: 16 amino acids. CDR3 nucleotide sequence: TGTGCCAGCAGCTCGCCGGGACAGGGGCGGACCGGGGAGCTGTTTTTT. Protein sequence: CASSSPGQGRTGELFF.

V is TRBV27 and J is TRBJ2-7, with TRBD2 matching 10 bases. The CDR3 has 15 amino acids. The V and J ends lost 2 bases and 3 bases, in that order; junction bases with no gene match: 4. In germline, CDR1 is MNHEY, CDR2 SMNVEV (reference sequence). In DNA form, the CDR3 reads TGTGCCAGCAGTTTACTAGCGGGGGCCATCTACGAGCAGTACTTC. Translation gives CASSLLAGAIYEQYF.

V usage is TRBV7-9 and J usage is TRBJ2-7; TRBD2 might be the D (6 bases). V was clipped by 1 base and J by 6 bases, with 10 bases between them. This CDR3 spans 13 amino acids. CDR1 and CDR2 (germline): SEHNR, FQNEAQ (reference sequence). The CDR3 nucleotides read TGTGCCAGCAGCTTAGTGATGGGAGGCGAGCAGTACTTC. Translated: CASSLVMGGEQYF.

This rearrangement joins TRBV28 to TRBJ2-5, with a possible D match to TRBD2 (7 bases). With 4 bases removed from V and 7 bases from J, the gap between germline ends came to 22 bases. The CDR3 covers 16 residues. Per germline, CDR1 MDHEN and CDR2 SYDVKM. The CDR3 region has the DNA TGTGCCAGCAGTTCCCCCGGGACACTTAGGGGGGGGACCCAGTACTTC. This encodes CASSSPGTLRGGTQYF.

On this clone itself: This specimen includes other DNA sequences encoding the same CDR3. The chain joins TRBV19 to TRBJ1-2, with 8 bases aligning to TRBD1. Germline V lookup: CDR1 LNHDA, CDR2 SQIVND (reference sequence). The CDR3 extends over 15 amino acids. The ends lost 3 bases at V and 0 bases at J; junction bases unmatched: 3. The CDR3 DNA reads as TGTGCCAGTAGTATTCGGGACAGGACTAACTATGGCTACACCTTC. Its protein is CASSIRDRTNYGYTF.

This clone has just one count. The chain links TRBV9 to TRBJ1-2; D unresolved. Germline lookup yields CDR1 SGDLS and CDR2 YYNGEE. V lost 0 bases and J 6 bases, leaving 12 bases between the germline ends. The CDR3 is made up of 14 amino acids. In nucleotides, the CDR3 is TGTGCCAGCAGCGTAGGTGGAGGGCTGGATGGCTACACCTTC. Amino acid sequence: CASSVGGGLDGYTF. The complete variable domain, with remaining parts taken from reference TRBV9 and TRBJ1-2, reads DSGVTQTPKHLITATGQRVTLRCSPRSGDLSVYWYQQSLDQGLQFLIQYYNGEERAKGNILERFSAQQFPDLHSELNLSSLELGDSALYFCASSVGGGLDGYTFGSGTRLTVV.

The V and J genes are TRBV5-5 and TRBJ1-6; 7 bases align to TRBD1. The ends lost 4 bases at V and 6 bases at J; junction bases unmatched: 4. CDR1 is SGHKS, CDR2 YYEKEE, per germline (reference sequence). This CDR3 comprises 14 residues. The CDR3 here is CASSGNRGNSPLHF. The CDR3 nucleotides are TGTGCCAGCAGCGGAAACAGGGGTAATTCACCCCTCCACTTT.

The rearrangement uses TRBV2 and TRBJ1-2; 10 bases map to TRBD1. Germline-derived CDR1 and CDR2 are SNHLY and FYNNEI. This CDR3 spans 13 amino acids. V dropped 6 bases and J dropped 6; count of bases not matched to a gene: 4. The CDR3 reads CASSETGGDGYTF. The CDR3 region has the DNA TGTGCCAGCAGCGAGACAGGGGGCGATGGCTACACCTTC.

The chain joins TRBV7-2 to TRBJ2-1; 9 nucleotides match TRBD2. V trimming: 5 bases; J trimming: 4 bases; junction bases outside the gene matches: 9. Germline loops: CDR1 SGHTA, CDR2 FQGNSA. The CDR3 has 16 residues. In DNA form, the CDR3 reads TGTGCCAGCAGCAAGGTAGCGGGGGTAATGTACAATGAGCAGTTCTTC. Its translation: CASSKVAGVMYNEQFF.